This T cell receptor (beta chain) was sequenced during a study of shared clonotypes between healthy human individuals. General study results and limits: Relative to clonotypes present in all four donors, those not shared had lower generation probabilities. Despite large depth, sorted-subset datasets appeared incompletely sequenced.

Trimming took 5 bases from V and 2 from J; bases not matched to a gene: 12. This CDR3 is built from 17 residues. Germline CDR1 reads SNHLY; CDR2 reads FYNNEI. Sorted-subset replicate PCR reactions contained 200 to 250 ng DNA, corresponding to some 30,000 T cell genomes. Produced via immunoSEQ multiplex PCR; TCRdb's table is partial and in-frame only. The sample gives around 2,000,000 clones, roughly 94% of which show up once; about 1.1% is in the top ten. Comments on this clone: Its antigen is unknown.

Only CD45RO-negative cells positively selected for CCR7 counted as naive CD8 cells, so terminally differentiated effector memory CD45RA+ cells were excluded. Sequencing was done on a sample of naive CD8+ T cells sorted from blood. The chain links TRBV2 to TRBJ2-3; TRBD1 matches at 8 bases. The source is a man between 18 and 29 years old in good health. DNA for the CDR3: TGTGCCAGCAGTCGACCCCAGGGGGCGTTTCTCACAGATACGCAGTATTTT. It yields the protein CASSRPQGAFLTDTQYF.